This TCR beta chain is from a study of STAT3 mutations in large granular lymphocyte leukemia. Regarding this clone: Antigen: not known.

V was pared by 1 base and J by 8 bases, with 17 bases between. Germline assignment: CDR1 GTSNPN and CDR2 SVGIG (reference sequence). This CDR3 spans 15 amino acids. Study results and caveats: At least one immunodominant TCR beta clonotype appeared in every T-cell large granular lymphocyte leukemia patient.

Sequenced by immunoSEQ multiplex PCR; TCRdb stores in-frame clones only, minus some. The sample holds about 1,200 clones, roughly 48% seen once. V gene TRBV30 combines with J gene TRBJ1-4; D remains ambiguous. Sample: peripheral blood mononuclear cells. The sequence came from a male patient between 45 and 60 years old with T-cell large granular lymphocyte leukemia. Some clones in this sample may be carry-over from other donors' samples. CDR3 sequence (DNA): TGTGCCTGGAGTGAACCCTGGAGTAATGACGAAAAACTGTTTTTT. This sequence encodes CAWSEPWSNDEKLFF.